Shown below are 27 T cell receptor beta chains from a single sample sequenced in a study of patients and donors after allogeneic stem cell transplantation. TCRdb processed the RT-PCR reads anew with MiXCR; each CDR3 protein has one entry. The sample records approximately 200,000 distinct CDR3 sequences, roughly 15% being singletons. The sequencing sample was made of blood, either unsorted or a sorted T cell fraction (not recorded which). The receptors were sampled from a human donor who was either an allogeneic HSCT recipient or a stem cell or donor lymphocyte infusion donor (not recorded which). It is not recorded whose cells these are; they may come from a transplant donor.

This clonotype was counted between two and nine times. The rearrangement joins TRBV5-1 to TRBJ2-3, with 9 bases lining up with TRBD2. The junction had 8 bases not matched to a gene; V was cut back by 4 bases and J by 2 bases. There are 16 residues in the CDR3. Germline V lookup: CDR1 SGHRS, CDR2 YFSETQ. In DNA form, the CDR3 reads TGCGCCAGCAGCATAACCGGGACTAGCCACACAGATACGCAGTATTTT. Translated, it gives CASSITGTSHTDTQYF. Full variable domain (outside the CDR3, taken from reference TRBV5-1 and TRBJ2-3): KAGVTQTPRYLIKTRGQQVTLSCSPISGHRSVSWYQQTPGQGLQFLFEYFSETQRNKGNFPGRFSGRQFSNSRSEMNVSTLELGDSALYLCASSITGTSHTDTQYFGPGTRLTVL.

This chain connects TRBV19 to TRBJ1-1; D is uncertain. The ends were cut back, 3 bases at V and 11 bases at J, with 13 bases in the middle. CDR1 and CDR2 from the germline V gene are LNHDA and SQIVND (reference sequence). This CDR3 region has 12 residues. The CDR3 region is CASSIVFGWAFF. The CDR3, as DNA: TGTGCCAGTAGTATTGTCTTTGGGTGGGCTTTCTTT.

The rearrangement joins TRBV20-1 to TRBJ1-6; D is unresolved. V was clipped by 3 bases and J by 7 bases, with 10 bases between them. The CDR3 runs 13 residues. The germline CDR1 and CDR2 sequences are DFQATT and SNEGSKA (reference sequence). CDR3 bases: TGCAGTGCTAGGGCGGTGGGAAATTCACCCCTCCACTTT. This codes for CSARAVGNSPLHF.

This clonotype was recorded at least ten times. The chain is built from TRBV7-9 and TRBJ1-1; D gene uncertain. Trimming took 1 base from V and 5 from J, leaving 11 bases between them. Germline CDR1 is SEHNR and CDR2 is FQNEAQ (reference sequence). This CDR3 has 14 amino acids. CDR3 protein: CASSLGDVGTEAFF. The CDR3 bases are TGTGCCAGCAGCTTAGGGGATGTAGGGACTGAAGCTTTCTTT.

Only a few counts were recorded for this clonotype. The chain carries TRBV20-1 and TRBJ2-2; TRBD2 matches 7 bases. The CDR3 length is 17 residues. V shed 3 bases, J shed 5 bases, and the junction held 15 bases outside the gene matches. Germline loops: CDR1 DFQATT, CDR2 SNEGSKA (reference sequence). CDR3 protein: CSASNLAREFRTGELFF. The CDR3 nucleotides read TGCAGTGCTAGCAACCTAGCGCGGGAGTTTCGGACCGGGGAGCTGTTTTTT.

Details on this clonotype: Here the CDR3 omits its conserved ending phenylalanine or tryptophan, so a read error is the likely source. The J gene is TRBJ1-1, the V gene TRBV4-3; D gene uncertain. V lost 4 bases and J lost 1, with 13 bases in between. There are 15 residues in the CDR3. Germline-derived CDR1 and CDR2 are LGHNA and YSLEER. For the CDR3, the DNA is TGCGCCAGCAGCCCCGTTGTAGCCGGGAACACTGAAGCTTTCCTT. Its protein product is CASSPVVAGNTEAFL.

This clonotype was observed a few times. The chain is built from TRBV6-1 and TRBJ2-4; weak D call: TRBD2 (5 bases). This CDR3 is built from 15 residues. V lost 1 base and J 8 bases, leaving 15 bases between the germline ends. Per germline, CDR1 MNHNS and CDR2 SASEGT. The CDR3 nucleotides are TGTGCCAGCAGTGAAGGAAACGGGGTTTGGGACATTCAGTACTTC. Protein sequence: CASSEGNGVWDIQYF.

V is TRBV20-1 and J is TRBJ2-5, with TRBD1 matching over 8 bases. The trim removed 3 bases at V and 2 bases at J, leaving 2 bases unmatched. The CDR3 extends over 13 amino acids. Germline assignment: CDR1 DFQATT and CDR2 SNEGSKA (reference sequence). CDR3 residues: CSASQGAQETQYF. The CDR3 DNA reads as TGCAGTGCTAGTCAGGGGGCACAAGAGACCCAGTACTTC.

This clonotype was picked up many times. V usage is TRBV6-5 and J usage is TRBJ1-6; D unresolved. V was cut by 2 bases and J by 9 bases, with 11 bases left in between. The CDR3 extends over 14 amino acids. Germline V gene sequence: CDR1 MNHEY, CDR2 SVGAGI. The CDR3 region is CASSYNSLGSPLHF. DNA for the CDR3: TGTGCCAGCAGTTACAACAGCTTGGGTTCACCCCTCCACTTT.

This chain joins TRBV7-2 and TRBJ2-7, with 9 positions matching TRBD2. In germline, CDR1 is SGHTA, CDR2 FQGNSA. There are 15 residues in the CDR3. V lost 5 bases to trimming and J lost 1 base; unmatched junction nucleotides: 6. The CDR3 nucleotides are TGTGCCAGCAGCCAGACTAGCGGACTATCCTACGAGCAGTACTTC. This translates into CASSQTSGLSYEQYF.

The J gene is TRBJ1-6, the V gene TRBV19; maybe TRBD1 (5 bases). CDR3 length: 12 amino acids. The germline CDR1 and CDR2 sequences are LNHDA and SQIVND (reference sequence). The V end was cut by 3 bases, the J end by 14 bases, with 11 bases between. The DNA for the CDR3 is TGTGCCAGTAGTATTGGGATAGGGGCCCTCCACTTT. This translates into CASSIGIGALHF.

The chain has TRBV12-3 or TRBV12-4 and TRBJ2-3, with D possibly matching TRBD1 (6 bases). There are 13 residues in the CDR3. Trimming stripped 8 bases from V and 3 bases from J, with 12 bases between. The CDR3 DNA reads TGTGCCAGCTGTCTGCAGGGGACAGATACGCAGTATTTT. It translates to CASCLQGTDTQYF.

This clonotype was found a few times. The J gene is TRBJ1-2, the V gene TRBV5-1; D possibly corresponds to TRBD1 (5 bases). CDR1 is SGHRS, CDR2 YFSETQ, per germline. The CDR3 totals 14 residues. V was clipped by 0 bases and J by 6 bases, with 12 bases between them. The CDR3 DNA follows: TGCGCCAGCAGCTTGGCCTCGTCAGGGAATGGCTACACCTTC. Translation gives CASSLASSGNGYTF.

A few counts support this clonotype. The chain carries TRBV7-8 and TRBJ2-5; weak D call: TRBD2 (6 bases). V lost 5 bases and J lost 4, with 14 bases in between. CDR1 and CDR2 (germline): SGHVS, FQNEAQ. The CDR3 is 14 residues long. CDR3 sequence: CASSLSTSSETQYF. In nucleotides, the CDR3 is TGTGCCAGCAGCCTCTCGACTAGTTCAGAGACCCAGTACTTC.

At least ten counts were recorded for this clonotype. The chain recombines TRBV7-2 with TRBJ1-6; D ambiguous. The germline gives CDR1 SGHTA, CDR2 FQGNSA. Trimming cost V 1 base and J 2 bases, with 3 bases left between them. The CDR3 consists of 14 residues. The CDR3 region is CASSLGPYNSPLHF. CDR3 bases: TGTGCCAGCAGCTTAGGTCCCTATAATTCACCCCTCCACTTT.

This clonotype was seen ten or more times. J is TRBJ2-3 and V is TRBV20-1; no clear D. The CDR3 totals 13 residues. Trimming took off 0 bases at V and 6 bases at J, with 10 bases between the two ends. The germline gives CDR1 DFQATT, CDR2 SNEGSKA (reference sequence). The CDR3 coding sequence is TGCAGTGCTAGAGATGAGGACGTCGATACGCAGTATTTT. Its protein is CSARDEDVDTQYF.

This clonotype was found many times. The rearrangement links TRBV20-1 to TRBJ2-1, with 9 bases aligning to TRBD2. The CDR3 runs to 12 residues. CDR1 is DFQATT, CDR2 SNEGSKA, per germline (reference sequence). CDR3 bases: TGCGGGAGCGGGGGGATCTACAATGAGCAGTTCTTC. This encodes CGSGGIYNEQFF.

This clonotype was counted between two and nine times. V usage is TRBV1 and J usage is TRBJ2-1; the table assigns TRBD2, which was not confirmed against the DNA. TRBV1 corresponds to a pseudogene. CDR3 size: 18 residues. The CDR3 DNA is TGCACCAGCAGACCGGGACTAGCGGGGAATAACTCCTACAATGAGCAGTTCTTC. Translation gives CTSRPGLAGNNSYNEQFF.

This clonotype has a count of ten or more. The chain combines TRBV6-1 with TRBJ2-7, with 8 bases identical to TRBD1. CDR3 length: 15 amino acids. V shed 7 bases and J 6 bases; nucleotides not matched to a gene: 14. From germline, CDR1 is MNHNS and CDR2 SASEGT. The DNA of the CDR3 is TGTGCCAGCACCCCTACAAGGACAGGGTCAGGCGAGCAGTACTTC. This sequence encodes CASTPTRTGSGEQYF.

The chain joins TRBV19 to TRBJ2-5, with D uncertain. The CDR3 is 14 residues long. From germline, CDR1 is LNHDA and CDR2 SQIVND (reference sequence). The germline V and J ends were trimmed by 11 bases and 5 bases, with 21 bases remaining between them. The CDR3 nucleotides read TGTGCCCTGAGTGGGCCCAGCCCGAAGGAGACCCAGTACTTC. It codes for CALSGPSPKETQYF.

V is TRBV6-2 or TRBV6-3 and J is TRBJ1-3; D gene unclear. Germline-derived CDR1 and CDR2 are MNHEY and SVGEGT. The germline V and J ends were trimmed by 7 bases and 0 bases, with 13 bases remaining between them. The CDR3 consists of 15 residues. CDR3 coding DNA: TGTGCCAGCACCACTCCCACAGCCTCTGGAAACACCATATATTTT. Translated, it gives CASTTPTASGNTIYF.

The V and J genes are TRBV11-3 and TRBJ1-1; D unclear. Germline assignment: CDR1 SGHNT and CDR2 YENEEA. This CDR3 is built from 11 residues. Trimming removed 3 bases from V and 4 bases from J, with 3 bases in between. The CDR3, as DNA: TGTGCCAGCAGCTTGAGCACTGAAGCTTTCTTT. This translates into CASSLSTEAFF.

Many counts were recorded for this clonotype. The chain employs TRBV14 and TRBJ2-7; D gene unclear. This CDR3 is 12 amino acids long. V shed 4 bases and J shed 1 base, with 5 bases lying between them. Germline lookup yields CDR1 SGHDN and CDR2 FVKESK. As DNA, the CDR3 is TGTGCCAGCAGCCTTAAATCCTACGAGCAGTACTTC. It is translated as CASSLKSYEQYF.

This clonotype has only a few counts. V and J are TRBV6-5 and TRBJ1-2, with 11 bases aligning to TRBD1. This CDR3 has 14 amino acids. J was trimmed by 8 bases and V by 6 bases; bases with no gene match: 8. Germline CDR1 and CDR2: MNHEY and SVGAGI. The CDR3, as DNA: TGTGCCAGCAGCTACGGACAGGGGGCGGGAGGCTACACCTTC. Protein product: CASSYGQGAGGYTF.

Remarks on this clonotype: A read error may explain this, as a much larger clone is one base away. This sequence joins TRBV6-5 and TRBJ1-1; 9 nucleotides line up with TRBD1. The CDR3 length is 12 residues. CDR1 is MNHEY, CDR2 SVGAGI, per germline. CDR3 DNA sequence: TGTGCCGGCAGCGGACAGGGGTCTGAAGCTTTCTTT. This sequence encodes CAGSGQGSEAFF.

V usage is TRBV5-1 and J usage is TRBJ2-2, with 11 bases lining up with TRBD2. Trimming cost V 4 bases and J 4 bases; bases outside gene matches: 3. The CDR3 spans 15 residues. Germline CDR1 SGHRS, CDR2 YFSETQ. The CDR3 region has the DNA TGCGCCAGCAGCATCCTAGCGGGAGGCACCGGGGAGCTGTTTTTT. Amino acids: CASSILAGGTGELFF.

Many counts were recorded for this clonotype. The gene calls are TRBV20-1 and TRBJ1-2, with 10 bases identical to TRBD1. The CDR3 contains 17 residues. The germline V gene encodes CDR1 DFQATT and CDR2 SNEGSKA (reference sequence). The V segment lost 0 bases and the J segment 4 bases; nucleotides outside the gene matches: 11. CDR3 in DNA: TGCAGTGCTAGAGATGCGGGACAGGGGTTTCCCCGCTATGGCTACACCTTC. It specifies CSARDAGQGFPRYGYTF.